One and the same sample provided the 30 T cell receptor beta chains below, sequenced in a study of T cells in Graves' hyperthyroidism and ophthalmopathy. The source material, RNA transcripts, was used to amplify TCR beta CDR3 regions. The HTBI primer set drove a first-round RT-PCR of the TCR CDR3. TCRdb recomputed calls from the multiplex PCR reads with MiXCR, one row per CDR3 protein. The table has about 200,000 distinct CDR3 sequences, 15% to 20% seen once. Sequenced material: blood. The source of these receptors is a man in his fifties with Graves' hyperthyroidism.

This clonotype was detected only a few times. This chain joins TRBV12-3 or TRBV12-4 and TRBJ2-2, with D possibly matching TRBD2 (5 bases). V was cut by 7 bases and J by 2 bases, with 14 bases left in between. This CDR3 is built from 15 residues. The CDR3 DNA reads as TGTGCCAGCATACTGACCGGACTTAACACCGGGGAGCTGTTTTTT. Protein sequence: CASILTGLNTGELFF.

A few counts support this clonotype. The rearrangement links TRBV20-1 to TRBJ1-2; D remains ambiguous. The CDR3 consists of 12 residues. CDR1 is DFQATT and CDR2 is SNEGSKA in the germline V gene (reference sequence). V lost 6 bases to trimming and J lost 8 bases, with 16 bases between them. This chain's CDR3 is CSASSDSGGYTF. As DNA, the CDR3 is TGCAGTGCCTCCTCGGACTCGGGGGGCTACACCTTC.

This clonotype was found many times. The chain uses TRBV28 and TRBJ1-1; no definite D call. This CDR3 region has 13 residues. V gave up 1 base and J gave up 11 bases, with 14 bases separating them. CDR1 and CDR2 from the germline V gene are MDHEN and SYDVKM. The CDR3: CASSLFQVPLAFF. CDR3 coding DNA: TGTGCCAGCAGTTTATTTCAGGTTCCTTTGGCTTTCTTT.

The chain recombines TRBV20-1 with TRBJ1-5; D unresolved. Per the germline V gene, CDR1 is DFQATT and CDR2 is SNEGSKA (reference sequence). Trimming removed 1 base from V and 2 bases from J, with 15 bases in between. The CDR3 runs to 16 residues. The CDR3 spells CSARGGAELGNQPQHF. CDR3 DNA: TGCAGTGCTAGAGGGGGAGCGGAGTTGGGCAATCAGCCCCAGCATTTT.

V and J are TRBV12-3 or TRBV12-4 and TRBJ2-3, with 9 bases identical to TRBD2. V was clipped by 5 bases and J by 6 bases; unmatched bases: 12. This CDR3 contains 16 residues. The CDR3 loop is CASSLQRREGLDTQYF. In nucleotides, the CDR3 is TGTGCCAGCAGTCTACAGCGGCGGGAGGGCCTGGATACGCAGTATTTT.

This clonotype was counted at least ten times. V and J are TRBV20-1 and TRBJ1-6; 7 bases are a match to TRBD1. The V gene's germline CDR1 is DFQATT and CDR2 SNEGSKA (reference sequence). V lost 6 bases and J lost 5; bases outside the gene matches: 10. This CDR3 region has 15 residues. In DNA, the CDR3 is TGCAGTGCACCCATTGGGACAGTTAATAATTCACCCCTCCACTTT. Its translation is CSAPIGTVNNSPLHF.

This clonotype has just a few counts. The J gene is TRBJ2-3, the V gene TRBV29-1, with TRBD2 identical over 9 bases. Unmatched junction bases numbered 7, after V lost 4 bases and J lost 2 bases. CDR1 is SQVTM and CDR2 is ANQGSEA in the germline V gene. The CDR3 sequence is 15 residues long. CDR3 amino acids: CSVVDWTSVTDTQYF. The CDR3 region has the DNA TGCAGCGTTGTTGACTGGACTAGCGTCACAGATACGCAGTATTTT.

This clonotype was counted ten times or more. The chain has TRBV18 and TRBJ2-7; D may be TRBD2 (7 bases). This CDR3 region has 17 residues. The germline V and J ends were trimmed by 5 bases and 4 bases, with 24 bases remaining between them. Germline values: CDR1 KGHSH, CDR2 LQKENI. CDR3 sequence: CASSSFVGSAGAYEQYF. The CDR3 DNA sequence: TGTGCCAGCTCAAGCTTCGTGGGTAGTGCGGGGGCTTACGAGCAGTACTTC.

The table lists this clonotype with a few counts. J is TRBJ2-7 and V is TRBV6-2 or TRBV6-3; no definite D call. The CDR3 runs to 13 residues. The V end lost 8 bases, the J end lost 1 base, and 12 bases lay between the germline ends. Germline V gene sequence: CDR1 MNHEY, CDR2 SVGEGT. CDR3 loop: CASGTFWSYEQYF. The CDR3 nucleotides read TGTGCCAGCGGCACTTTCTGGTCCTACGAGCAGTACTTC.

This clonotype occurred a few times. V is TRBV28 and J is TRBJ1-2; a possible D gene is TRBD1 (6 bases). The germline V and J ends were trimmed by 3 bases and 10 bases, with 15 bases remaining between them. This CDR3 is 13 amino acids long. The germline CDR1 and CDR2 sequences are MDHEN and SYDVKM. CDR3 region: CASSFVGARDYTF. CDR3 sequence (DNA): TGTGCCAGCAGTTTTGTGGGGGCGAGGGACTACACCTTC.

Comment on this clonotype: This may arise from a read error, as a much more abundant clone is one base away. The chain uses TRBV13 and TRBJ2-5; D gene ambiguous. The CDR3 covers 12 residues. Trimming shortened V by 5 bases and J by 5 bases, and 9 bases separated the two germline ends. The germline gives CDR1 PRHDT, CDR2 FYEKMQ (reference sequence). The CDR3 spells CASSRVYETQYF. The CDR3 bases are TGTGCCAGCAGCCGGGTGTACGAGACCCAGTACTTC.

This clonotype was detected a few times. This rearrangement joins TRBV12-3 or TRBV12-4 to TRBJ1-2; maybe TRBD1 (5 bases). V was cut by 6 bases and J by 8 bases, with 13 bases left in between. The CDR3 spans 12 residues. DNA for the CDR3: TGTGCCAGCAGAGATACCCGGGGGGGCTACACCTTC. It specifies CASRDTRGGYTF.

This clonotype turned up a few times. The genes are TRBV4-1 and TRBJ2-1; 7 positions match TRBD2. The germline CDR1 and CDR2 sequences are MGHRA and YSYEKL. V shed 6 bases and J 0 bases; nucleotides not matched to a gene: 5. The CDR3 extends over 15 amino acids. This CDR3 reads CASRDLAASYNEQFF. As DNA, the CDR3 is TGCGCCAGCAGGGATCTAGCGGCCTCCTACAATGAGCAGTTCTTC.

This clonotype was observed at least ten times. The chain is built from TRBV7-3 and TRBJ2-1; D is perhaps TRBD2 (6 bases). CDR3 length: 15 residues. Germline-derived CDR1 and CDR2 are SGHTA and FQGTGA. The V and J ends lost 5 bases and 3 bases respectively, with 14 bases between them. The CDR3 sequence is CASSPNSGLYNEQFF. The DNA of the CDR3 is TGTGCCAGCAGCCCGAATTCGGGACTCTACAATGAGCAGTTCTTC.

This clonotype was observed a few times. The CDR3 protein is CASSYSTVNTEAFF. CDR3 bases: TGTGCCAGCAGTTACTCGACAGTGAACACTGAAGCTTTCTTT. The chain is built from TRBV6-5 and TRBJ1-1, with D tentatively TRBD1 (5 bases). Trimming removed 0 bases from V and 0 bases from J, with 5 bases in between. Germline CDR1 and CDR2: MNHEY and SVGAGI. CDR3 length: 14 residues.

The chain employs TRBV11-1 and TRBJ1-5; tentatively, D is TRBD1 (5 bases). The CDR3 runs to 15 residues. CDR1 and CDR2 from the germline V gene are SGHAT and FQDESV (reference sequence). V was trimmed by 4 bases and J by 1 base, leaving 11 bases between them. CDR3: CASSCRDVSNQPQHF. CDR3 nucleotides: TGTGCCAGCAGCTGCCGGGACGTGAGCAATCAGCCCCAGCATTTT.

This clonotype has a count of ten or more. The gene calls are TRBV2 and TRBJ2-7; D assignment may be TRBD1 or TRBD2 (5 bases each). This CDR3 has 13 residues. CDR1 and CDR2 (germline): SNHLY, FYNNEI. The germline V and J ends were trimmed by 5 bases and 2 bases, with 10 bases remaining between them. CDR3 sequence reads: CASSRDGTYEQYF. The CDR3 bases are TGTGCCAGCAGTAGGGACGGCACCTACGAGCAGTACTTC.

This clonotype was observed a handful of times. The chain couples TRBV4-2 to TRBJ2-7; D is undetermined. The CDR3 consists of 15 residues. CDR1 and CDR2 (germline): LGHNA, YNFKEQ. Trimming took off 1 base at V and 0 bases at J, with 10 bases between the two ends. CDR3 protein: CASSQVQASSYEQYF. CDR3 bases: TGTGCCAGCAGCCAAGTCCAGGCCAGCTCCTACGAGCAGTACTTC.

This clonotype has a count of ten or more. The J gene is TRBJ2-7, the V gene TRBV7-3; tentative D call: TRBD2 (5 bases). Trimming took off 5 bases at V and 7 bases at J, with 15 bases between the two ends. This CDR3 region has 13 residues. CDR1 SGHTA and CDR2 FQGTGA come from the germline V gene. The CDR3 coding sequence is TGTGCCAGCAGCCGTCCCCCTGCGGGTGAGCAGTACTTC. The encoded protein is CASSRPPAGEQYF.

This clonotype was observed at least ten times. The chain carries TRBV18 and TRBJ1-3; D is possibly TRBD1 (5 bases). Trimming removed 2 bases at V and 4 bases at J, with 15 bases between. From germline, CDR1 is KGHSH and CDR2 LQKENI. The CDR3 has 16 residues. CDR3 amino acids: CASSPSFGGEGNTIYF. CDR3 bases: TGTGCCAGCTCACCATCGTTCGGGGGTGAGGGAAACACCATATATTTT.

This clonotype was recorded at least ten times. The chain uses TRBV12-3 or TRBV12-4 and TRBJ2-5; TRBD1 is a possible D gene (5 bases). The CDR3 is made up of 14 amino acids. The ends were cut back, 6 bases at V and 5 bases at J, with 16 bases in the middle. Written as DNA, the CDR3 is TGTGCCAGCAGAGACTGGGGAAGGGGTGAGACCCAGTACTTC. Encoded protein: CASRDWGRGETQYF.

Only one count was recorded for this clonotype. It may be a read error: a sequence one base away is much more abundant. This chain uses TRBV7-2 with TRBJ2-1, with TRBD1 as a possible D gene (5 bases). V was cut by 2 bases and J by 9 bases, with 17 bases left in between. Germline CDR1 SGHTA, CDR2 FQGNSA. The CDR3 is 15 residues long. DNA of the CDR3: TGTGCCAGCAGCTTAAATAGGGCTCTTCAGGGTGAGCAGTTCTTC. This encodes CASSLNRALQGEQFF. The full variable domain, completed using reference TRBV7-2 and TRBJ2-1, is GAGVSQSPSNKVTEKGKDVELRCDPISGHTALYWYRQSLGQGLEFLIYFQGNSAPDKSGLPSDRFSAERTGGSVSTLTIQRTQQEDSAVYLCASSLNRALQGEQFFGPGTRLTVL.

DNA of the CDR3: TGTGCCAGCTCACCGGGACAGAACGGTGAGCAGTACTTC. This gives the protein CASSPGQNGEQYF. The chain employs TRBV18 and TRBJ2-7, with 7 bases fitting TRBD1. This CDR3 region has 13 residues. With 3 bases clipped from V and 7 bases from J, the junction kept 6 bases outside the gene matches. Germline V gene sequence: CDR1 KGHSH, CDR2 LQKENI. Combining the CDR3 with reference TRBV18 and TRBJ2-7 gives the whole variable domain NAGVMQNPRHLVRRRGQEARLRCSPMKGHSHVYWYRQLPEEGLKFMVYLQKENIIDESGMPKERFSAEFPKEGPSILRIQQVVRGDSAAYFCASSPGQNGEQYFGPGTRLTVT.

This clonotype occurred a few times. The CDR3 region has the DNA TGTGCCAGCAGCTTATATTTTTCACCCCTCCACTTT. Translated, it gives CASSLYFSPLHF. The chain recombines TRBV7-2 with TRBJ1-6; D remains ambiguous. Germline values: CDR1 SGHTA, CDR2 FQGNSA. The V gene lost 2 bases and the J gene lost 9 bases, with 5 bases spanning the gap. The CDR3 totals 12 residues.

Ten or more counts support this clonotype. V is TRBV7-3 and J is TRBJ2-7, with 7 bases aligning to TRBD1. This CDR3 is built from 13 residues. Germline CDR1 and CDR2: SGHTA and FQGTGA. V lost 5 bases, J lost 7 bases, and 8 bases stayed unmatched. This chain's CDR3 is CASSTHRGREQYF. The CDR3 bases are TGTGCCAGCAGCACCCACAGGGGTCGGGAGCAGTACTTC. The full variable domain, in which reference TRBV7-3 and TRBJ2-7 provide the parts outside the CDR3, is GAGVSQTPSNKVTEKGKYVELRCDPISGHTALYWYRQSLGQGPEFLIYFQGTGAADDSGLPNDRFFAVRPEGSVSTLKIQRTERGDSAVYLCASSTHRGREQYFGPGTRLTVT.

This clonotype was counted at least ten times. The chain employs TRBV7-3 and TRBJ2-3, with 11 bases identical to TRBD2. The CDR3 consists of 16 residues. CDR1 is SGHTA and CDR2 is FQGTGA in the germline V gene. J gave up 2 bases and V 5 bases, and 6 bases lay outside the gene matches. CDR3 in amino acids: CASSPGTSGYTDTQYF. Written as DNA, the CDR3 is TGTGCCAGCAGCCCTGGGACTAGCGGCTACACAGATACGCAGTATTTT.

The rearrangement links TRBV19 to TRBJ2-3; TRBD2 agrees at 11 bases. V gave up 5 bases and J gave up 5 bases; unmatched junction bases: 6. Germline V gene lookup returns CDR1 LNHDA and CDR2 SQIVND (reference sequence). The length of the CDR3 is 15 residues. The CDR3 DNA reads TGTGCCAGTAGTCCTAGCGGGAGGACTCAAGATACGCAGTATTTT. Translating gives CASSPSGRTQDTQYF.

The table lists this clonotype with many counts. The chain links TRBV2 to TRBJ1-3; D may be TRBD1 (6 bases). The CDR3 contains 15 residues. V was trimmed by 4 bases and J by 0 bases, leaving 10 bases between them. Germline CDR1 reads SNHLY; CDR2 reads FYNNEI. The CDR3, as DNA: TGTGCCAGCAGTGCCCCGACAGGCTCTGGAAACACCATATATTTT. It specifies CASSAPTGSGNTIYF.

This clonotype has ten or more counts. The V call is TRBV18, the J call TRBJ1-5; 9 nucleotides agree with TRBD1. CDR3 length: 14 amino acids. J was trimmed by 3 bases and V by 6 bases; bases with no gene match: 3. CDR1 and CDR2 from the germline V gene are KGHSH and LQKENI. DNA for the CDR3: TGTGCCAGCTCGCGGGACAGGGACAATCAGCCCCAGCATTTT. Translated: CASSRDRDNQPQHF.

In this sample, this clonotype turned up many times. This chain links TRBV7-2 with TRBJ2-7; TRBD2 agrees at 10 bases. With 4 bases clipped from V and 2 bases from J, the junction kept 8 bases outside the gene matches. The germline CDR1 and CDR2 sequences are SGHTA and FQGNSA. There are 16 residues in the CDR3. The CDR3 region has the DNA TGTGCCAGCAGCTCATCCCTGCTAGCGGGAGCCTACGAGCAGTACTTC. This sequence encodes CASSSSLLAGAYEQYF. The whole variable domain, filled in from reference TRBV7-2 and TRBJ2-7, reads GAGVSQSPSNKVTEKGKDVELRCDPISGHTALYWYRQSLGQGLEFLIYFQGNSAPDKSGLPSDRFSAERTGGSVSTLTIQRTQQEDSAVYLCASSSSLLAGAYEQYFGPGTRLTVT.